A selection of T cell receptor beta chains follows, all from one sample in a study of cytomegalovirus exposure and HLA in healthy donors. This table comes from immunoSEQ multiplex PCR, and its TCRdb copy is limited to in-frame clones, with some not included. Here the sample spans some 140,000 clones, around two thirds being singletons. Sequenced input: PBMCs. All receptors derive from a woman in her forties in good health and CMV-seronegative. Both conserved end residues are part of each CDR3. Each record gives: D gene, V gene, CDR3 length, clone size, J gene, CDR3 protein, CDR3 DNA. D genes are given only for firm matches. Clone size is not always given. Where it is, it says once, few, many or a class for expanded clones.

>TRBD1|TRBV9|14|few|TRBJ1-1
CASSVGQVNTEAFF
TGTGCCAGCAGCGTTGGACAGGTCAACACTGAAGCTTTCTTT
>TRBD1|TRBV29-1|13|.|TRBJ1-1
CSVDPGRQGEAFF
TGCAGCGTTGACCCTGGAAGACAGGGCGAAGCTTTCTTT
>.|TRBV4-3|13|once|TRBJ1-2
CASSQVPGRGYTF
TGCGCCAGCAGCCAAGTACCAGGGAGGGGCTACACCTTC
>.|TRBV10-3|15|few|TRBJ2-1
CAISESQGGSNEQFF
TGTGCCATCAGTGAGTCGCAGGGGGGCTCCAATGAGCAGTTCTTC
>.|TRBV6-5|13|.|TRBJ2-7
CASSSGSRYEQYF
TGTGCCAGCAGTTCGGGGAGTCGCTACGAGCAGTACTTC
>.|TRBV5-5|17|.|TRBJ2-2
CASSLDGSEGRIGELFF
TGTGCCAGCAGCTTGGACGGGAGCGAGGGCAGGATCGGGGAGCTGTTTTTT
>TRBD2|TRBV5-1|18|few|TRBJ2-7
CASSLGRSSGGASGEQYF
TGCGCCAGCAGCTTGGGACGTTCTAGCGGGGGGGCTTCGGGTGAGCAGTACTTC
>TRBD1|TRBV7-9|14|.|TRBJ2-7
CASSFGTAFREQYF
TGTGCCAGCAGCTTCGGGACAGCCTTCAGGGAGCAGTACTTC
>TRBD1|TRBV19|18|many|TRBJ1-4
CASSNTGGAVSTNEKLFF
TGTGCCAGTAGTAATACAGGGGGCGCGGTTTCAACTAATGAAAAACTGTTTTTT
>.|TRBV4-1|16|.|TRBJ2-2
CASSQPRRGNTGELFF
TGCGCCAGCAGCCAACCCAGGCGGGGGAACACCGGGGAGCTGTTTTTT
>TRBD1|TRBV2|14|.|TRBJ1-2
CASSELGQEYGYTF
TGTGCCAGCAGCGAACTAGGACAGGAGTATGGCTACACCTTC
>.|TRBV27|13|once|TRBJ1-2
CASSRAGNYGYTF
TGTGCCAGCAGTAGGGCAGGGAACTATGGCTACACCTTC
>TRBD1|TRBV7-9|15|.|TRBJ2-3
CASSSPGQTTDTQYF
TGTGCCAGCAGTTCTCCGGGACAGACCACAGATACGCAGTATTTT
>.|TRBV28|14|.|TRBJ1-4
CASSEGGTNEKLFF
TGTGCCAGCAGTGAGGGAGGGACTAATGAAAAACTGTTTTTT
>.|TRBV9|13|.|TRBJ2-2
CASSSHDTGELFF
TGTGCCAGCAGCTCACACGACACCGGGGAGCTGTTTTTT
>.|TRBV19|16|.|TRBJ2-3
CASSYGRGVSTDTQYF
TGTGCCAGTAGTTACGGGAGAGGGGTGTCCACAGATACGCAGTATTTT
>TRBD1|TRBV2|13|once|TRBJ1-1
CAITGVKNTEAFF
TGTGCCATCACAGGGGTGAAGAACACTGAAGCTTTCTTT
>TRBD1|TRBV7-2|13|.|TRBJ2-3
CAIRDRGTDTQYF
TGTGCCATCCGGGACAGGGGCACAGATACGCAGTATTTT
>TRBD1|TRBV4-3|16|.|TRBJ2-7
CASSQGRTGFSYEQYF
TGCGCCAGCAGCCAAGGGAGGACAGGGTTCTCCTACGAGCAGTACTTC
>.|TRBV25-1|11|.|TRBJ1-2
CASGAGYGYTF
TGTGCCAGCGGGGCAGGCTATGGCTACACCTTC
>TRBD1|TRBV4-2|16|few|TRBJ2-7
CASSQDPGQGSHEQYF
TGTGCCAGCAGCCAAGATCCTGGACAGGGGTCCCACGAGCAGTACTTC